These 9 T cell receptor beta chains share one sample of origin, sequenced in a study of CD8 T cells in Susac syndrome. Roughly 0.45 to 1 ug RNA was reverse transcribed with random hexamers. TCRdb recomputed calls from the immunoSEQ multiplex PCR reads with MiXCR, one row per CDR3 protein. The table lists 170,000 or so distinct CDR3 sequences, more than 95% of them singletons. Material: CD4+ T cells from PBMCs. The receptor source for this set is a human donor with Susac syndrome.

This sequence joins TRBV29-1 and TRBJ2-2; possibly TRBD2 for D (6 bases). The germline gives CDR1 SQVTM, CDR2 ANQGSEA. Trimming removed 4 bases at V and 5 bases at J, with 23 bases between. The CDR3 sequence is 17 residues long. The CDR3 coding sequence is TGCAGCGTTGGCGCCGATGGGGGGATGGGAGTAACCGGGGAGCTGTTTTTT. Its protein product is CSVGADGGMGVTGELFF.

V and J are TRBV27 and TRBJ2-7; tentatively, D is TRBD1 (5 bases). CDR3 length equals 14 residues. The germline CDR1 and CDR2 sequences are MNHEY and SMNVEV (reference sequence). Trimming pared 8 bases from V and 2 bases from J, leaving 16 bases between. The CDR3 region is CASSPKGQPYEQYF. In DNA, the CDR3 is TGTGCCAGCTCCCCTAAGGGGCAGCCCTACGAGCAGTACTTC.

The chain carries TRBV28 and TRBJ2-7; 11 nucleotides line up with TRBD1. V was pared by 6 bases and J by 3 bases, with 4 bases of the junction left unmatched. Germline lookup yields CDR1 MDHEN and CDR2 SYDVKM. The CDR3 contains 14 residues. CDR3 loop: CASSRTGGGYEQYF. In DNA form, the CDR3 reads TGTGCCAGCAGCAGGACAGGGGGCGGCTACGAGCAGTACTTC.

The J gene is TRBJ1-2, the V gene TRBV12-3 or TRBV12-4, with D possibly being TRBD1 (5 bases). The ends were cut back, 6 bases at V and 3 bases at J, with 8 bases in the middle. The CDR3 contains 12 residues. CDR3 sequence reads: CASSPGHYGYTF. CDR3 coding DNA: TGTGCCAGCAGCCCGGGGCACTATGGCTACACCTTC.

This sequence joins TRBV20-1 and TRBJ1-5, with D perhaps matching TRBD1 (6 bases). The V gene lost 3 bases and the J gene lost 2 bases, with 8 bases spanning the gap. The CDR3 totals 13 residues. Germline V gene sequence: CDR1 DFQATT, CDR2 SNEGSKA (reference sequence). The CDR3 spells CSASRTGNQPQHF. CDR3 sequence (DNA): TGCAGTGCTAGCCGGACAGGCAATCAGCCCCAGCATTTT.

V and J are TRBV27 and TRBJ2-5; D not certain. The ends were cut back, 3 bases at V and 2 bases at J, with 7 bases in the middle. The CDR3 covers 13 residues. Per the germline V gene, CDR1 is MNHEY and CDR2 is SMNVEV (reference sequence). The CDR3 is CASSFFGQETQYF. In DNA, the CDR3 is TGTGCCAGCAGTTTTTTTGGGCAAGAGACCCAGTACTTC.

The CDR3 DNA is TGTGCCAGCAGTTTATCAGGGACAGGGGATTCACCCCTCCACTTT. Protein: CASSLSGTGDSPLHF. The chain uses TRBV27 and TRBJ1-6, with 10 nucleotides matching TRBD1. The CDR3 is 15 amino acids. V shed 0 bases and J 8 bases; nucleotides not matched to a gene: 1. Germline V gives CDR1 MNHEY, CDR2 SMNVEV (reference sequence).

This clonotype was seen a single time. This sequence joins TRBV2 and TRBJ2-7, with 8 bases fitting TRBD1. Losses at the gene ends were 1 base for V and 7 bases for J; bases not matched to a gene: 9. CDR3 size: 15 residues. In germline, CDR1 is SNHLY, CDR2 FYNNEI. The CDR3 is CASSEESRGLGEQYV. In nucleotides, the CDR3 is TGTGCCAGCAGTGAAGAGAGCAGGGGGCTAGGAGAGCAGTACGTC.

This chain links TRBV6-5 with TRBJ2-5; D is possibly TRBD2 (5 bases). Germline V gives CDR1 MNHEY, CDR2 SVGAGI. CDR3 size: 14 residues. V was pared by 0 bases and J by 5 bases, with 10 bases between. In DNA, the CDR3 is TGTGCCAGCAGTTACTCGAGGAGAGGGGAGACCCAGTACTTC. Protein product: CASSYSRRGETQYF.